Shown below are 15 T cell receptor beta chains from a single sample sequenced in a study of blood T cell repertoires in COVID-19. Assay: immunoSEQ multiplex PCR; the TCRdb copy retains only in-frame clones and omits some. The data contain approximately 250,000 clones, 80% to 90% of them seen just once; the ten biggest clones take up about 2%. The sequenced sample consisted of peripheral blood. The receptors were sampled from a man aged 25-45 years with active or convalescent COVID-19.

This clone was detected only a few times. The chain's CDR3 is CASNFDRDQPQHF. CDR3 coding DNA: TGTGCCAGCAATTTCGATAGAGATCAGCCCCAGCATTTT. This chain joins TRBV6-5 and TRBJ1-5, with unresolved D. The CDR3 consists of 13 residues. The germline V gene has CDR1 MNHEY and CDR2 SVGAGI. V was pared by 7 bases and J by 5 bases, with 12 bases between.

The chain couples TRBV12-5 to TRBJ2-2; D may be TRBD1 (6 bases). Per the germline V gene, CDR1 is LGHNT and CDR2 is FRNRAP. CDR3 size: 15 residues. The V end lost 0 bases, the J end lost 7 bases, and 12 bases lay between the germline ends. CDR3 sequence: CASGLVNRDYGELFF. In DNA form, the CDR3 reads TGTGCTAGTGGTTTGGTAAACAGGGATTACGGGGAGCTGTTTTTT.

Only one count was recorded for this clone. This sequence joins TRBV4-3 and TRBJ2-1; D may be TRBD2 (5 bases). This CDR3 has 14 residues. The V gene's germline CDR1 is LGHNA and CDR2 YSLEER. Trimming removed 1 base from V and 10 bases from J, with 14 bases in between. The CDR3 is CASSQARAPMEQFF. The DNA for the CDR3 is TGCGCCAGCAGCCAAGCGAGGGCCCCTATGGAGCAGTTCTTC.

This sequence joins TRBV4-2 and TRBJ2-2; 8 bases agree with TRBD2. The CDR3 spans 16 residues. The V gene's germline CDR1 is LGHNA and CDR2 YNFKEQ. V lost 5 bases and J lost 7; bases outside the gene matches: 12. CDR3 sequence (DNA): TGTGCCAGCAGCACCCACGGGAGGGGCCGGGGCGGGGAGCTGTTTTTT. Protein sequence: CASSTHGRGRGGELFF.

V gene TRBV3-1 (or the pseudogene TRBV3-2) combines with J gene TRBJ2-7; 8 nucleotides agree with TRBD2. This CDR3 has 15 residues. With 3 bases clipped from V and 2 bases from J, the junction kept 6 bases outside the gene matches. Per the germline V gene, CDR1 is LGHDT and CDR2 is YNNKEL (reference sequence). The CDR3 DNA reads as TGTGCCAGCAGCCAGGCGGGGGGCCCTACCTACGAGCAGTACTTC. It codes for CASSQAGGPTYEQYF.

V is TRBV2 and J is TRBJ1-5, with 10 bases lining up with TRBD1. The CDR3 contains 17 residues. Germline lookup yields CDR1 SNHLY and CDR2 FYNNEI. Trimming removed 6 bases from V and 0 bases from J; junction bases left unmatched: 8. The CDR3 is CASRGGTGDYSNQPQHF. DNA of the CDR3: TGTGCCAGCAGGGGCGGGACAGGGGATTATAGCAATCAGCCCCAGCATTTT.

The J gene is TRBJ2-5, the V gene TRBV19; TRBD1 agrees at 8 bases. The V and J ends lost 10 bases and 7 bases, in that order; junction bases with no gene match: 14. Germline CDR1 reads LNHDA; CDR2 reads SQIVND (reference sequence). The CDR3 totals 14 residues. CDR3 sequence: CATSGDRQAGTQYF. The DNA for the CDR3 is TGTGCCACCTCGGGGGACAGGCAAGCCGGGACCCAGTACTTC.

Written as DNA, the CDR3 is TGTGCCAGCAGTGGAGCAGGGGAAGGGTCACCCCTCCACTTT. Its protein product is CASSGAGEGSPLHF. V is TRBV25-1 and J is TRBJ1-6, with a possible D match to TRBD1 (6 bases). Trimming left V 4 bases short and J 10 bases short, with 14 bases between. The V gene's germline CDR1 is MGHDK and CDR2 SYGVNS. There are 14 residues in the CDR3.

The chain combines TRBV18 with TRBJ1-1, with no clear D. The germline V gene encodes CDR1 KGHSH and CDR2 LQKENI. V lost 3 bases and J lost 7, with 12 bases in between. The CDR3 length is 13 residues. The CDR3 loop reads CASSPPGGYEAFF. The CDR3 DNA reads TGTGCCAGCTCACCTCCTGGCGGCTATGAAGCTTTCTTT.

The chain combines TRBV18 with TRBJ2-7; D gene uncertain. V lost 6 bases to trimming and J lost 2 bases, with 8 bases between them. Germline CDR1 reads KGHSH; CDR2 reads LQKENI. The CDR3 consists of 12 residues. The DNA of the CDR3 is TGTGCCAGCTCGATAAGCACCTACGAGCAGTACTTC. Amino acid sequence: CASSISTYEQYF.

The rearrangement joins TRBV27 to TRBJ2-3; 12 bases agree with TRBD2. Trimming at V came to 6 bases and at J to 0 bases, leaving 10 bases not matched to a gene. Per the germline V gene, CDR1 is MNHEY and CDR2 is SMNVEV (reference sequence). CDR3 length: 18 residues. DNA for the CDR3: TGTGCCAGCAGCGGATTTACCGGGACTAGCGGGAGCACAGATACGCAGTATTTT. Protein sequence: CASSGFTGTSGSTDTQYF.

J is TRBJ2-7 and V is TRBV7-9; a possible D gene is TRBD1 (6 bases). The germline gives CDR1 SEHNR, CDR2 FQNEAQ (reference sequence). The CDR3 is 15 amino acids. Trimming stripped 5 bases from V and 5 bases from J, with 19 bases between. In DNA, the CDR3 is TGTGCCAGCAGCCCGACCCTACGCTGGGACAACGAGCAGTACTTC. The encoded protein is CASSPTLRWDNEQYF.

The chain has TRBV18 and TRBJ1-1; TRBD1 might be the D (5 bases). V was trimmed by 4 bases and J by 4 bases, leaving 22 bases between them. Germline V lookup: CDR1 KGHSH, CDR2 LQKENI. The CDR3 runs to 17 residues. CDR3 sequence: CASSRSGGVPQATEAFF. The CDR3, as DNA: TGTGCCAGCTCACGCTCCGGGGGGGTCCCCCAGGCCACTGAAGCTTTCTTT.

V gene TRBV5-1 combines with J gene TRBJ1-5; weak D call: TRBD1 (5 bases). The V end lost 0 bases, the J end lost 0 bases, and 10 bases lay between the germline ends. From germline, CDR1 is SGHRS and CDR2 YFSETQ. CDR3 length: 16 residues. The CDR3 is CASSLEGRDSNQPQHF. The CDR3 coding sequence is TGCGCCAGCAGCTTGGAGGGCAGGGATAGCAATCAGCCCCAGCATTTT.

The gene calls are TRBV5-6 and TRBJ2-1, with D hard to call. Germline V CDR1 and CDR2: SGHDT, YYEEEE. V lost 0 bases to trimming and J lost 5 bases, with 6 bases between them. The length of the CDR3 is 13 residues. The CDR3 sequence is CASSLGHNNEQFF. The CDR3 coding sequence is TGTGCCAGCAGCTTGGGGCACAACAATGAGCAGTTCTTC.